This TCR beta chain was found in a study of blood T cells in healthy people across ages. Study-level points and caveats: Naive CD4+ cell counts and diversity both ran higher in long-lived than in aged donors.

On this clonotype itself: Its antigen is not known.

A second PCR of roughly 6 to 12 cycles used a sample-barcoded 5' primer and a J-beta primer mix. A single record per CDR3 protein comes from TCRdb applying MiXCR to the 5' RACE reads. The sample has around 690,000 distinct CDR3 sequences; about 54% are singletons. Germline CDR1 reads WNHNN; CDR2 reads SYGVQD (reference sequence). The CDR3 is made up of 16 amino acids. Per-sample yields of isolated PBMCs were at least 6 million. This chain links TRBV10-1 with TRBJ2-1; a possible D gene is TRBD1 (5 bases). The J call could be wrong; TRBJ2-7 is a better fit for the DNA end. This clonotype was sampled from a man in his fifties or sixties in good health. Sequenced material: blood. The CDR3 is CASSESWGGSYNEQYF. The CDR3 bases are TGCGCCAGCAGTGAGTCGTGGGGCGGTTCCTACAATGAGCAGTACTTC.